This entry is about one T cell receptor beta chain. It lacks a known antigen. Nothing much larger sits one base from this clone, and base qualities are not available. Measured from the cysteine to the phenylalanine, the CDR3 is 14 residues long. The CDR3 DNA has 42 bases and is translated from base 1. From a lookup of the germline V gene, CDR1 and CDR2 are ENHRY and SYGVKD. Trimming takes 10 bases from V and 2 bases from J, and the germline ends sit 15 bases apart. The donors were healthy, HIV-negative adults with no recently reported acute infections or vaccinations. Every donor was a Caucasian adult living in Nashville, Tennessee, USA. CD8 memory samples consisted of magnetically selected CD45RO+ cells combined with CCR7-negative CD45RA+ effector memory (TemRA) cells. Blood was obtained by leukapheresis, after which PBMCs were separated by Ficoll-Histopaque density gradient centrifugation and cryopreserved in liquid nitrogen vapor phase. Purity and quantity of every magnetically sorted T cell population were checked by analytical flow cytometry. From each sorted fraction, genomic DNA was isolated and quantified by UV absorbance on a Nanodrop 2000c.

This record comes from a study of shared clonotypes between healthy human individuals (dated by TCRdb to 2018 to 2021). Notes on the research overall: The cohort comprised a couple of women and a few men aged 18 to 49 years. For each donor, three plates each were used for CD4 naive and CD4 memory, two plates were used for CD8 naive, and one plate was used for CD8 memory. The study deeply sequenced blood TCR repertoires of about five healthy adults to estimate repertoire size and the extent of clonotype sharing between individuals. Different laboratories and diverse techniques were used to prepare libraries and sequence TCR repertoires, to increase sequencing depth and limit assay-specific biases. Per donor, leukapheresis produced somewhere between about 0.8 and 9 billion PBMCs. The paper's findings and limits, for the study overall: Incomplete sequencing was indicated by rarefaction of sorted-subset datasets, despite the large sequencing depth. Only blood was sampled, and tissue TCR repertoires likely differ from those in blood. Compared with non-shared clonotypes, the clonotypes found in all four sorted-subset donors had higher generation probabilities. Estimated clonotype richness was generally larger for naive than for memory subsets. Pairwise subsampling led to the expectation that sequencing depth would affect the degree of clonotype sharing among donors. Across four donors, approximately 5% of naive CD4, around 3.5% of naive CD8, roughly 2.2% of memory CD4, and over 0.35% of memory CD8 clonotypes were shared. Because the study included a small number of donors, the genetic and exposure-history diversity represented was limited.

TCR CDR3 regions were amplified from genomic DNA by multiplex PCR using the deep immunoSEQ assay. For each cell subset, the extracted genomic DNA was distributed evenly across all wells of several immunoSEQ 96-well plates, and each plate served as one replicate. Each replicate PCR for sorted subsets received roughly 200 ng genomic DNA, equal to roughly 30,000 T cell genomes. The purified libraries were quantified using a Qubit 3.0 fluorometer, sized with a Bioanalyzer 2100, and then quantified again using the KAPA Library Quantification kit. Every immunoSEQ 96-well plate was sequenced on a separate single-read 150-cycle Illumina NextSeq 550 flow cell. In the original analysis: Because the immunoSEQ output included only junctional sequences and no quality scores, the filtering could not be the same as the filtering used for full-length reads. To assign V/J genes and CDR3, sequences were annotated against IMGT germline references using PyIR, a Python wrapper for IgBLAST v1.9. Reads were filtered out if the reads had weak V/J assignments (E-value above 1e-6), no CDR3, stop codons, out-of-frame junctions, or ambiguous translated residues. V3J clonotypes were defined as sequences sharing the same inferred V gene, J gene, and CDR3 amino acid sequence. The percentage overlap between two repertoires was calculated by dividing the number of shared unique clonotypes by the size of the smaller repertoire. Repertoire richness was assessed with RTK rarefaction, the Chao1 estimator, and Recon v2.1 estimates of unobserved clonotypes. Generation probabilities were computed with OLGA for all TCRbeta clonotypes obtained by the gDNA method from a few donors. TCRdb retrieved this table from immuneACCESS and kept in-frame rearrangements only. Not all clones are present; in checked studies, unresolved V genes account for under half, and no reason is known for the remainder. The V and J calls and the clone size are those of that table, but D and trimming were determined from the DNA. This sample lists some 700,000 clones; 90% were detected once. The top ten hold about 34% of the sample.

This receptor was taken from a man aged 18 to 30 in good health. Some clones in this sample may be carry-over from other donors' samples. The chain couples TRBV10-3 to TRBJ2-1; the D segment could be TRBD1, given 6 matching bases. The sample consisted of memory CD8+ T cells from PBMCs. The cell subset or site label, as the study defines it: CD45RO+ cells pooled with CCR7-negative TemRA cells. CDR3 region: CATRLGATYNEQFF. The nucleotide sequence is TGTGCCACCCGGCTGGGGGCCACCTACAATGAGCAGTTCTTC.